Listed below are T cell receptor beta chains from one sample, sequenced in a study of neurological immune-mediated disorders. TCRdb re-derived calls from the 5' RACE reads in MiXCR, one entry per CDR3 protein. The sample holds some 60,000 distinct CDR3 sequences; more than 7.5% are singletons and the top ten take around an eighth. The sequenced material came from PBMCs. Every receptor here comes from a man between 25 and 39 years old in good health. Both conserved end residues are part of each CDR3. D genes are given only for firm matches. Some rows mark clone size as missing; the rest say once, few, many or name a class of expanded clone.

J: TRBJ2-1; D: NA; size: many; length: 17; V: TRBV21-1; DNA: TGTGCCAGCAGGACAAAGGGGCTAGCGGAGAAATACAATGAGCAGTTCTTC; CDR3: CASRTKGLAEKYNEQFF
J: TRBJ2-7; D: TRBD1; size: many; length: 14; V: TRBV7-8; DNA: TGTGCCAGCAGCTACCGGGACAGGGGGAACGAGCAGTACTTC; CDR3: CASSYRDRGNEQYF
J: TRBJ2-1; D: TRBD1; size: many; length: 15; V: TRBV10-3; DNA: TGTGCCATCAGACCCGGGACAGGGAGCTACAATGAGCAGTTCTTC; CDR3: CAIRPGTGSYNEQFF
J: TRBJ2-7; D: TRBD2; size: few; length: 16; V: TRBV7-3; DNA: TGTGCCAGCAGCTCAGTGGGCCTAGCGGGAGTCTACGAGCAGTACTTC; CDR3: CASSSVGLAGVYEQYF
J: TRBJ2-1; D: NA; size: NA; length: 13; V: TRBV7-2; DNA: TGTGCCAGCAGATTACCAGCGGGCAATGAGCAGTTCTTC; CDR3: CASRLPAGNEQFF
J: TRBJ1-5; D: NA; size: many; length: 15; V: TRBV4-2; DNA: TGTGCCAGCAGCCAAGAGCCGACTAGCAATCAGCCCCAGCATTTT; CDR3: CASSQEPTSNQPQHF
J: TRBJ2-1; D: NA; size: many; length: 12; V: TRBV10-1; DNA: TGCGCCAGCAGTGGGGACTACAATGAGCAGTTCTTC; CDR3: CASSGDYNEQFF
J: TRBJ1-1; D: TRBD1; size: many; length: 15; V: TRBV20-1; DNA: TGCAGTGCAAAGAACCGCGGGACAGGGGACACTGAAGCTTTCTTT; CDR3: CSAKNRGTGDTEAFF
J: TRBJ2-7; D: TRBD1; size: many; length: 15; V: TRBV28; DNA: TGTGCCAGCAGTTTAGGGACAGGGGGCGTGTACGAGCAGTACTTC; CDR3: CASSLGTGGVYEQYF
J: TRBJ2-2; D: NA; size: NA; length: 14; V: TRBV4-1; DNA: TGCGCCAGCAGCCAAGATGTCAGGGCCGGGGAGCTGTTTTTT; CDR3: CASSQDVRAGELFF
J: TRBJ2-7; D: TRBD2; size: NA; length: 14; V: TRBV6-2/TRBV6-3; DNA: TGTGCCAGCAGAACAGCGGGGGGTTCTTACGAGCAGTACTTC; CDR3: CASRTAGGSYEQYF
J: TRBJ2-1; D: NA; size: many; length: 14; V: TRBV19; DNA: TGTGCCAGTAATTGGGGGACCTCCTACAATGAGCAGTTCTTC; CDR3: CASNWGTSYNEQFF
J: TRBJ2-3; D: TRBD2; size: many; length: 16; V: TRBV10-3; DNA: TGTGCCATCAGTGATATAGCGGGAGGCCACACAGATACGCAGTATTTT; CDR3: CAISDIAGGHTDTQYF
J: TRBJ2-5; D: NA; size: many; length: 16; V: TRBV7-2; DNA: TGTGCCAGCAGCTTAAAGAGGGGGGGTTCATGGGAGACCCAGTACTTC; CDR3: CASSLKRGGSWETQYF
J: TRBJ1-5; D: NA; size: NA; length: 17; V: TRBV10-3; DNA: TGTGCCATCGGTGAGTCTGGGGGCGAGGGGAGCAATCAGCCCCAGCACTTT; CDR3: CAIGESGGEGSNQPQHF
J: TRBJ2-7; D: TRBD2; size: many; length: 16; V: TRBV18; DNA: TGTGCCAGCTCACCAGGGGATCTAGCGGGACCTTACGAGCAGTACTTC; CDR3: CASSPGDLAGPYEQYF
J: TRBJ2-5; D: TRBD2; size: many; length: 14; V: TRBV29-1; DNA: TGCAGCTTCGCCGGGACTAGCGGTCAAGAGACCCAGTACTTC; CDR3: CSFAGTSGQETQYF
J: TRBJ2-2; D: NA; size: many; length: 16; V: TRBV5-1; DNA: TGCGCCAGCAGCCTCCAAGGCAGGGGTGACACCGGGGAGCTGTTTTTT; CDR3: CASSLQGRGDTGELFF
J: TRBJ2-1; D: TRBD2; size: many; length: 17; V: TRBV27; DNA: TGTGCCAGCAGTTCCCCGTTTAGCGGGAGGGCGGGCAATGAGCAGTTCTTC; CDR3: CASSSPFSGRAGNEQFF
J: TRBJ2-2; D: NA; size: many; length: 16; V: TRBV28; DNA: TGTGCCAGCATATCCCTCGCGGGCAGAGTAGTCGGGGAGCTGTTTTTT; CDR3: CASISLAGRVVGELFF
J: TRBJ2-5; D: NA; size: few; length: 14; V: TRBV11-2; DNA: TGTGCCAGCAGCTCCGGACTGATCCAAGAGACCCAGTACTTC; CDR3: CASSSGLIQETQYF
J: TRBJ1-1; D: TRBD1; size: many; length: 14; V: TRBV6-5; DNA: TGTGCCAGCAGTTTACAGGGGCGCATGACTGAAGCTTTCTTT; CDR3: CASSLQGRMTEAFF
J: TRBJ2-5; D: TRBD2; size: NA; length: 17; V: TRBV27; DNA: TGTGCCAGCAGTTCTACTACTAGCGGGAGAGTCCAAGAGACCCAGTACTTC; CDR3: CASSSTTSGRVQETQYF
J: TRBJ1-1; D: TRBD1; size: many; length: 12; V: TRBV5-1; DNA: TGCGCCAGCAGACCGGGACAGGGTTCGACTTTCTTT; CDR3: CASRPGQGSTFF
J: TRBJ2-7; D: TRBD2; size: NA; length: 16; V: TRBV5-1; DNA: TGCGCCAGCAGCTTGGAACTAGCGGGAAGTTCCTACGAGCAGTACTTC; CDR3: CASSLELAGSSYEQYF
J: TRBJ2-7; D: NA; size: many; length: 13; V: TRBV20-1; DNA: TGCAGTGCCTGTACTAGTTCCACCTACGAGCAGTACTTC; CDR3: CSACTSSTYEQYF
J: TRBJ1-1; D: NA; size: many; length: 14; V: TRBV5-1; DNA: TGCGCCAGCAGCTTGGTAGGGACTGTGACTGAAGCTTTCTTT; CDR3: CASSLVGTVTEAFF
J: TRBJ2-7; D: TRBD1; size: many; length: 16; V: TRBV5-1; DNA: TGCGCCAGCAGCTTACGGGGGACAGGGGGCCTTGACGAGCAGTACTTC; CDR3: CASSLRGTGGLDEQYF
J: TRBJ2-2; D: TRBD1; size: many; length: 15; V: TRBV11-1; DNA: TGTGCCAGCAGCCCGGACAGGGTAGGCACCGGGGAGCTGTTTTTT; CDR3: CASSPDRVGTGELFF
J: TRBJ2-2; D: NA; size: many; length: 16; V: TRBV28; DNA: TGTGCCAGCAGTCCCGAAGTTGCGTTGGGGGCCGGGGAGCTGTTTTTT; CDR3: CASSPEVALGAGELFF
J: TRBJ1-5; D: TRBD1; size: few; length: 18; V: TRBV20-1; DNA: TGCAGTGCTAGGCTACTATTTCCCGGGACAGATAGCAATCAGCCCCAGCATTTT; CDR3: CSARLLFPGTDSNQPQHF
J: TRBJ2-1; D: NA; size: many; length: 13; V: TRBV6-4; DNA: TGTGCCAGCAGTGACTCGGACTACAATGAGCAGTTCTTC; CDR3: CASSDSDYNEQFF
J: TRBJ2-5; D: NA; size: once; length: 12; V: TRBV5-1; DNA: TGCGCCAGCAACTTGGGACAAGAGACCCAGTACTTC; CDR3: CASNLGQETQYF
J: TRBJ1-2; D: TRBD1; size: many; length: 13; V: TRBV29-1; DNA: TGCAGCGTTGAGGACAGGGGGCGGGTAGGCTACACCTTC; CDR3: CSVEDRGRVGYTF
J: TRBJ2-7; D: NA; size: few; length: 13; V: TRBV29-1; DNA: TGCAGCGTTGTTAACTCGGATACCTACGAGCAGTACTTC; CDR3: CSVVNSDTYEQYF
J: TRBJ1-1; D: NA; size: many; length: 13; V: TRBV27; DNA: TGTGCCAGCAGTTTGGGTATGAACACTGAAGCTTTCTTT; CDR3: CASSLGMNTEAFF
J: TRBJ2-7; D: TRBD2; size: NA; length: 15; V: TRBV4-1; DNA: TGCGCCAGCAGCCAAGATCGCCTAGCGGGACACGAGCAGTACTTC; CDR3: CASSQDRLAGHEQYF
J: TRBJ2-1; D: TRBD2; size: NA; length: 15; V: TRBV6-4; DNA: TGTGCCAGCGGGACTAGCGGGAGCTCCTACAATGAGCAGTTCTTC; CDR3: CASGTSGSSYNEQFF
J: TRBJ1-2; D: NA; size: many; length: 10; V: TRBV12-3/TRBV12-4; DNA: TGTGCCTCAGCGGGAGATGGCTACACCTTC; CDR3: CASAGDGYTF
J: TRBJ2-1; D: NA; size: many; length: 16; V: TRBV24-1; DNA: TGTGCCACCAGTGATCCCACCGTGGGGTCCTACAATGAGCAGTTCTTC; CDR3: CATSDPTVGSYNEQFF
J: TRBJ1-5; D: NA; size: many; length: 15; V: TRBV18; DNA: TGTGCCAGCTCACCTGGGGGGGCCCGCAATCAGCCCCAGCATTTT; CDR3: CASSPGGARNQPQHF
J: TRBJ2-1; D: TRBD2; size: many; length: 18; V: TRBV5-1; DNA: TGCGCCAGCAGCTCAGGGACTAGCGGGAATGATAACTACAATGAGCAGTTCTTC; CDR3: CASSSGTSGNDNYNEQFF
J: TRBJ2-5; D: TRBD2; size: many; length: 17; V: TRBV6-1; DNA: TGTGCCAGCAGTGTCAAAACAGGAACGGGAGGGAGAGAGACCCAGTACTTC; CDR3: CASSVKTGTGGRETQYF
J: TRBJ2-5; D: NA; size: many; length: 13; V: TRBV2; DNA: TGTGCCAGCACTAAGACTAGAAGAGAGACCCAGTACTTC; CDR3: CASTKTRRETQYF
J: TRBJ2-1; D: TRBD1; size: many; length: 17; V: TRBV7-2; DNA: TGTGCCAGCAGCTTCAGCCCTGGACAGGGGAACCACAATGAGCAGTTCTTC; CDR3: CASSFSPGQGNHNEQFF
J: TRBJ2-7; D: NA; size: many; length: 14; V: TRBV20-1; DNA: TGCAGTGCTAGATCGTGGGACCGCACCTACGAGCAGTACTTC; CDR3: CSARSWDRTYEQYF
J: TRBJ1-1; D: NA; size: many; length: 11; V: TRBV20-1; DNA: TGCAGTGCCCGCCTGAACACTGAAGCTTTCTTT; CDR3: CSARLNTEAFF
J: TRBJ2-7; D: NA; size: many; length: 14; V: TRBV7-8; DNA: TGTGCCAGCAGTGAGCAGACCTCTACCTACGAGCAGTACTTC; CDR3: CASSEQTSTYEQYF
J: TRBJ1-1; D: NA; size: many; length: 14; V: TRBV12-3/TRBV12-4; DNA: TGTGCCAGCAGCGCGCCCCAGGAGGGCACTGAAGCTTTCTTT; CDR3: CASSAPQEGTEAFF
J: TRBJ2-1; D: TRBD1; size: medium-sized; length: 15; V: TRBV7-8; DNA: TGTGCCAGCAGCCCGACAGGGGGGACCTACAATGAGCAGTTCTTC; CDR3: CASSPTGGTYNEQFF
J: TRBJ2-2; D: NA; size: many; length: 14; V: TRBV7-3; DNA: TGTGCCAGCAGCAAAGGACAGAACACCGGGGAGCTGTTTTTT; CDR3: CASSKGQNTGELFF
J: TRBJ1-4; D: TRBD1; size: few; length: 14; V: TRBV12-3/TRBV12-4; DNA: TGTGCCAGCAGTTTTGGGACAGCCGATGAAAAACTGTTTTTT; CDR3: CASSFGTADEKLFF
J: TRBJ2-2; D: TRBD1; size: many; length: 16; V: TRBV6-1; DNA: TGTGCCAGCATACACAGGGGGCGATCGAACACCGGGGAGCTGTTTTTT; CDR3: CASIHRGRSNTGELFF
J: TRBJ2-1; D: TRBD2; size: many; length: 17; V: TRBV4-2; DNA: TGTGCCAGCAGCCAAGAGAGGGGCGGGAGGGCCGGAAATGAGCAGTTCTTC; CDR3: CASSQERGGRAGNEQFF
J: TRBJ2-7; D: NA; size: many; length: 12; V: TRBV5-1; DNA: TGCGCCAGCCGTAGCGGATACTACGAGCAGTACTTC; CDR3: CASRSGYYEQYF
J: TRBJ2-2; D: TRBD2; size: many; length: 16; V: TRBV4-1; DNA: TGCGCCAGCAGCCAAGGACAACTAGCGTACACCGGGGAGCTGTTTTTT; CDR3: CASSQGQLAYTGELFF
J: TRBJ2-7; D: NA; size: many; length: 16; V: TRBV9; DNA: TGTGCCAGCAGCCCAATCTCCCTCGGGGGGCTCTACGAGCAGTACTTC; CDR3: CASSPISLGGLYEQYF
J: TRBJ2-1; D: NA; size: many; length: 13; V: TRBV5-1; DNA: TGCGCCAGCAGCCACGGAGCGCGCAATGAGCAGTTCTTC; CDR3: CASSHGARNEQFF
J: TRBJ2-5; D: NA; size: many; length: 15; V: TRBV11-2; DNA: TGTGCCAGCAGCTTAGCTCTCAGGATCGGAGAGACCCAGTACTTC; CDR3: CASSLALRIGETQYF
J: TRBJ1-1; D: NA; size: many; length: 13; V: TRBV30; DNA: TGTGCCTGGAGTGTATCCCAGGACACTGAAGCTTTCTTT; CDR3: CAWSVSQDTEAFF